This T cell receptor beta chain was sequenced in a study of blood T cells in healthy people across ages. J lost 12 bases, V lost 3 bases, and 7 bases had no gene match. The germline V gene has CDR1 LNHNV and CDR2 YYDKDF (reference sequence). The CDR3 contains 14 residues. Together with a sample-barcoded 5' primer, a J-beta primer mix was included in a second PCR lasting about 6 to 12 cycles. TCRdb analysed the 5' RACE reads with MiXCR anew, one entry per CDR3 protein. The table has around 1.5 million distinct CDR3 sequences, approximately 40% seen once. This chain uses TRBV15 with TRBJ2-1, with TRBD2 matching 11 bases. This receptor was taken from a woman aged 18 to 35 in good health. The sequenced sample was blood. CDR3 DNA sequence: TGTGCCACCAGCAGTCAAACTAGCGGGGGTGGGCAGTTCTTC. It translates to CATSSQTSGGGQFF.